The 17 T cell receptor beta chains below were found in one sample sequenced in a study of T cell repertoires in cytomegalovirus infection. For these receptors, no antigen is known. TCRdb itself ran the reads through MiXCR, one entry per CDR3 protein. The sample holds about 830,000 distinct CDR3 sequences, about 31% seen once. The sample here was cultured CD8+ T cells from PBMCs, taken from culture after CMV antigen stimulation. These receptors all come from a human donor in good health (CMV status not recorded). Some clones in this sample may be carry-over from other donors' samples.

The chain links TRBV10-3 to TRBJ2-3, with 7 bases fitting TRBD1. Germline V lookup: CDR1 ENHRY, CDR2 SYGVKD. The CDR3 runs 12 residues. In DNA form, the CDR3 reads TGTGTCACAGGACAGGGCACAGATACGCAGTATTTT. Protein sequence: CVTGQGTDTQYF.

V gene TRBV12-3 or TRBV12-4 combines with J gene TRBJ1-1; tentative D call: TRBD1 (6 bases). V shed 2 bases and J shed 1 base, with 29 bases lying between them. The CDR3 consists of 21 residues. The CDR3 DNA follows: TGTGCCAGCAGTTTAAGATCGGGCTACAAAGAGGGGGATAGTTGGAACACTGAAGCTTTCTTT. Translating gives CASSLRSGYKEGDSWNTEAFF.

This clonotype was found a few times. V gene TRBV19 combines with J gene TRBJ2-2, with 7 bases aligning to TRBD1. Trimming at V came to 6 bases and at J to 0 bases, leaving 7 bases not matched to a gene. Per the germline V gene, CDR1 is LNHDA and CDR2 is SQIVND (reference sequence). The CDR3 loop spans 16 amino acids. The CDR3 nucleotides read TGTGCCAGTAGAAACCGACAGGGCCCGAACACCGGGGAGCTGTTTTTT. It encodes CASRNRQGPNTGELFF.

With regard to this clonotype: Compared with germline, one end of the junction differs, possibly owing to a read error. This chain connects TRBV7-6 to TRBJ1-1, with a possible D match to TRBD1 (5 bases). The CDR3 has 14 residues. Germline lookup yields CDR1 SGHVS and CDR2 FNYEAQ. CDR3 loop: CVSSLRVGNTEAFF. Here the CDR3 DNA reads TGTGTCAGCAGCCTCAGGGTGGGGAACACTGAAGCTTTCTTT.

In its sample, this clonotype was seen many times. V gene TRBV7-9 combines with J gene TRBJ2-1; TRBD1 matches 8 bases. V lost 5 bases and J lost 2; bases outside the gene matches: 17. Germline-derived CDR1 and CDR2 are SEHNR and FQNEAQ (reference sequence). The CDR3 length is 19 residues. CDR3 amino acids: CASSDNQGASVGPYNEQFF. The DNA of the CDR3 is TGTGCCAGCAGCGACAACCAGGGGGCGAGCGTGGGGCCCTACAATGAGCAGTTCTTC.

This clonotype was seen at least ten times. The chain is built from TRBV7-2 and TRBJ1-4; D is ambiguous. Per the germline V gene, CDR1 is SGHTA and CDR2 is FQGNSA. V shed 5 bases and J shed 5 bases, with 9 bases lying between them. The CDR3 length is 13 residues. The CDR3 coding sequence is TGTGCCAGCAGCCTCGTCTTAAATGAAAAACTGTTTTTT. It specifies CASSLVLNEKLFF.

The chain recombines TRBV6-5 with TRBJ1-3; D remains ambiguous. V lost 4 bases and J lost 2, with 9 bases in between. CDR1 is MNHEY and CDR2 is SVGAGI in the germline V gene. This CDR3 comprises 14 residues. CDR3 DNA sequence: TGTGCCAGCAGTTCGTTGCAGACTGGAAACACCATATATTTT. The encoded protein is CASSSLQTGNTIYF.

This clonotype was picked up a small number of times. The chain joins TRBV15 to TRBJ2-5; 8 nucleotides align to TRBD2. From germline, CDR1 is LNHNV and CDR2 YYDKDF (reference sequence). This CDR3 is built from 15 residues. J was trimmed by 5 bases and V by 0 bases; bases with no gene match: 5. The CDR3 DNA follows: TGTGCCACCAGCAGAGATGGGACTAGTAGGGAGACCCAGTACTTC. Translating gives CATSRDGTSRETQYF.

This clonotype was detected a few times. The CDR3 nucleotides read TGTGCCAGCAGCTTATACCCTAGCGGGGGAGCCGGGGAGCTGTTTTTT. It translates to CASSLYPSGGAGELFF. The chain is built from TRBV7-3 and TRBJ2-2; TRBD2 aligns across 10 bases. CDR1 and CDR2 from the germline V gene are SGHTA and FQGTGA. J lost 6 bases, V lost 2 bases, and 6 bases had no gene match. The CDR3 runs to 16 residues.

Comments on this clonotype: The junction departs from the called germline gene at one end, perhaps through a read error. The genes are TRBV12-3 or TRBV12-4 and TRBJ1-4; 8 nucleotides align to TRBD1. CDR3 size: 17 residues. The CDR3 region is CANSLAAGGYTNEKLFF. The CDR3 bases are TGTGCCAACAGTTTAGCTGCAGGGGGCTATACTAATGAAAAACTGTTTTTT.

This clonotype was detected ten times or more. The chain links TRBV4-1 to TRBJ1-1, with D perhaps matching TRBD1 (5 bases). CDR3 length: 15 amino acids. Germline V gene lookup returns CDR1 MGHRA and CDR2 YSYEKL. The V end was cut by 1 base, the J end by 5 bases, with 14 bases between. CDR3 DNA: TGCGCCAGCAGCCAAGGGCAGGGAGGGGATACTGAAGCTTTCTTT. Translating it yields CASSQGQGGDTEAFF.

This chain links TRBV27 with TRBJ2-3; tentative D call: TRBD1 (5 bases). The CDR3 sequence is 15 residues long. V was cut by 5 bases and J by 2 bases, with 14 bases left in between. Germline-derived CDR1 and CDR2 are MNHEY and SMNVEV (reference sequence). The CDR3 coding sequence is TGTGCCAGCAGTCGTTCGACAGCGATCACAGATACGCAGTATTTT. It codes for CASSRSTAITDTQYF.

This clonotype was recorded a few times. The J gene is TRBJ2-3, the V gene TRBV20-1, with 7 bases aligning to TRBD2. CDR1 DFQATT and CDR2 SNEGSKA come from the germline V gene (reference sequence). Trimming cost V 0 bases and J 2 bases; bases outside gene matches: 5. CDR3 length: 15 amino acids. CDR3 nucleotides: TGCAGTGCTAGAGAGGCTAGCGGATACACAGATACGCAGTATTTT. Translation: CSAREASGYTDTQYF.

This clonotype has just a few counts. The rearrangement uses TRBV4-1 and TRBJ1-3; D is undetermined. Germline V lookup: CDR1 MGHRA, CDR2 YSYEKL. CDR3 length equals 16 residues. V shed 0 bases and J shed 0 bases, with 9 bases lying between them. In DNA, the CDR3 is TGCGCCAGCAGCCAAGACCACCTGGCCTCTGGAAACACCATATATTTT. This translates into CASSQDHLASGNTIYF.

V is TRBV7-2 and J is TRBJ2-1; 13 bases align to TRBD2. The CDR3 runs to 17 residues. Trimming cost V 4 bases and J 3 bases; bases outside gene matches: 6. CDR1 is SGHTA and CDR2 is FQGNSA in the germline V gene. The CDR3 loop is CASSSTSGGALYNEQFF. CDR3 DNA sequence: TGTGCCAGCAGCTCAACTAGCGGGGGGGCCCTCTACAATGAGCAGTTCTTC.

The sample holds a few counts of this clonotype. The chain's CDR3 is CASSPGRTYGYTF. Here the CDR3 DNA reads TGTGCCAGCAGCCCTGGACGTACCTATGGCTACACCTTC. This chain links TRBV12-3 or TRBV12-4 with TRBJ1-2, with D uncertain. V was cut by 6 bases and J by 4 bases, with 12 bases left in between. The CDR3 contains 13 residues.

The chain joins TRBV6-2 or TRBV6-3 to TRBJ2-7, with D tentatively TRBD1 (6 bases). Germline CDR1 MNHEY, CDR2 SVGEGT. The CDR3 consists of 16 residues. The CDR3 reads CANSYSTQRGSYEQYV. Here the CDR3 DNA reads TGTGCCAACAGTTACTCGACTCAAAGGGGGTCCTACGAGCAGTACGTC.